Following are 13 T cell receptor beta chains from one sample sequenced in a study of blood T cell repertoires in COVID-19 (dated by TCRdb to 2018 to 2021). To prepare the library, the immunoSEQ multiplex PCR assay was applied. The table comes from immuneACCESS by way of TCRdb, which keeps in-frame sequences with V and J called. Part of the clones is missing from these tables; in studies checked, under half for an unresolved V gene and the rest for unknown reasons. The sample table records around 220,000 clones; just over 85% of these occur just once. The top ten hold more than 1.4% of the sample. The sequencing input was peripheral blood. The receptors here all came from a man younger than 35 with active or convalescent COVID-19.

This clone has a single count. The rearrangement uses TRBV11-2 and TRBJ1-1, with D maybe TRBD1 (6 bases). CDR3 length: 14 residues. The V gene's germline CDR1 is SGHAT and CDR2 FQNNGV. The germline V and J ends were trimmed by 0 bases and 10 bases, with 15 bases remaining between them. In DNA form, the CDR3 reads TGTGCCAGCAGCTTAGACAGGCGTGGGGGCTCAGCTTTCTTT. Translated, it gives CASSLDRRGGSAFF.

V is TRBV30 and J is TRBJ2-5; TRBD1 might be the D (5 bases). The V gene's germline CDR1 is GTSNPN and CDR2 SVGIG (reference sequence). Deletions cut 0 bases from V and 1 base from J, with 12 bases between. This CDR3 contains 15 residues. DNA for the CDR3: TGTGCCTGGAGTGTACAACCGGACACCCAAGAGACCCAGTACTTC. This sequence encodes CAWSVQPDTQETQYF.

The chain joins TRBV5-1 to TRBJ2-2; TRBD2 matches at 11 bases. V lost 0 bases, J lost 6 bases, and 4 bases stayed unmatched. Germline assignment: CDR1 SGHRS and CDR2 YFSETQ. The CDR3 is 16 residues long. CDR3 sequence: CASSLALAGEAGELFF. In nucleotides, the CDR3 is TGCGCCAGCAGCTTGGCACTAGCGGGAGAGGCCGGGGAGCTGTTTTTT.

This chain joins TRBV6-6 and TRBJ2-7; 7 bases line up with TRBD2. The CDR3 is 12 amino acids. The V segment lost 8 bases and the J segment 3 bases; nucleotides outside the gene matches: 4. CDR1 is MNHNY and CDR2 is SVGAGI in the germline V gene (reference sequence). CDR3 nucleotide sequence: TGTGCCAGCTGGCGGGGGAACTACGAGCAGTACTTC. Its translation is CASWRGNYEQYF.

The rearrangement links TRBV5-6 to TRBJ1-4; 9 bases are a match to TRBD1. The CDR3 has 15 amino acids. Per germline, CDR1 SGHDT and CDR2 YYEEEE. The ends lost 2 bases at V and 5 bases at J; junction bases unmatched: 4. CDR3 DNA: TGTGCCAGCAGCTTAGGGACAGGGCGGAATGAAAAACTGTTTTTT. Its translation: CASSLGTGRNEKLFF.

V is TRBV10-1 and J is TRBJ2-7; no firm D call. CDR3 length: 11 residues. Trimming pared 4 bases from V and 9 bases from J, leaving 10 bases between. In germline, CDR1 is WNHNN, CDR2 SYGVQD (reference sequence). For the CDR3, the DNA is TGCGCCAGCAGTGCAGGTTTCGGGCAGTACTTC. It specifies CASSAGFGQYF.

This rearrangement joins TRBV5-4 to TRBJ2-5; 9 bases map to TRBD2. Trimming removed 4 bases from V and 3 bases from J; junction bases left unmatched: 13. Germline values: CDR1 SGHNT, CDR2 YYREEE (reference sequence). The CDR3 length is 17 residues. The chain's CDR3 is CASSPGLGTSKKETQYF. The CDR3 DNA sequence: TGTGCCAGCAGCCCCGGACTTGGGACTAGCAAAAAAGAGACCCAGTACTTC.

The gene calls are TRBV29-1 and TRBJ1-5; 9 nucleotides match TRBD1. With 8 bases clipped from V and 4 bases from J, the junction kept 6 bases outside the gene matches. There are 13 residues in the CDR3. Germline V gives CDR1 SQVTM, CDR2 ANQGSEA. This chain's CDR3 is CSIRQGGNQPQHF. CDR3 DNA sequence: TGCAGCATAAGACAGGGGGGTAATCAGCCCCAGCATTTT.

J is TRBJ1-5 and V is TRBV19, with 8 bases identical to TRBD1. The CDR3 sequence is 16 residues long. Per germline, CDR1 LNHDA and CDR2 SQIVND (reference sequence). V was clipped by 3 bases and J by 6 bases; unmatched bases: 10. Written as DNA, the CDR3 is TGTGCCAGTAGTATTCAGACAGGGGTTTCGGGTCAGCCCCAGCATTTT. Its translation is CASSIQTGVSGQPQHF.

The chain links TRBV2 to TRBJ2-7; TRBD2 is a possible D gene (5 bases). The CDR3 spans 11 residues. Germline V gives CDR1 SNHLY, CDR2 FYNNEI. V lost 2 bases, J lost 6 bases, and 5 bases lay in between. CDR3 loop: CASSESGEQYF. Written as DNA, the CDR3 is TGTGCCAGCAGTGAAAGCGGCGAGCAGTACTTC.

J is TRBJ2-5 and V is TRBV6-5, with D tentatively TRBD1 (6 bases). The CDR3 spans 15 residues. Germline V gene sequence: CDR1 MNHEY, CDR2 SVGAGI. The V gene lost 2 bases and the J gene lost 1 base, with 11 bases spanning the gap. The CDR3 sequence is CASSYLRQAQETQYF. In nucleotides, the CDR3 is TGTGCCAGCAGTTACCTCCGACAGGCCCAAGAGACCCAGTACTTC.

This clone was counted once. The CDR3 DNA sequence: TGTGCCAGTAGCCCCGGGACAGCTCTTAGTTCACCCCTCCACTTT. Its protein product is CASSPGTALSSPLHF. This sequence joins TRBV19 and TRBJ1-6; 7 bases map to TRBD1. V dropped 6 bases and J dropped 9; count of bases not matched to a gene: 11. This CDR3 is 15 amino acids long. Germline V gene data show CDR1 as LNHDA and CDR2 as SQIVND (reference sequence).

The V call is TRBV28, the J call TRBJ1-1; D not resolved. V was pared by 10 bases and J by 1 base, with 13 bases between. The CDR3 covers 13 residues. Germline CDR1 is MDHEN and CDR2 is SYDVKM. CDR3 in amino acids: CANRPSGNTEAFF. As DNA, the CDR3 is TGTGCCAACCGTCCCTCAGGGAACACTGAAGCTTTCTTT.